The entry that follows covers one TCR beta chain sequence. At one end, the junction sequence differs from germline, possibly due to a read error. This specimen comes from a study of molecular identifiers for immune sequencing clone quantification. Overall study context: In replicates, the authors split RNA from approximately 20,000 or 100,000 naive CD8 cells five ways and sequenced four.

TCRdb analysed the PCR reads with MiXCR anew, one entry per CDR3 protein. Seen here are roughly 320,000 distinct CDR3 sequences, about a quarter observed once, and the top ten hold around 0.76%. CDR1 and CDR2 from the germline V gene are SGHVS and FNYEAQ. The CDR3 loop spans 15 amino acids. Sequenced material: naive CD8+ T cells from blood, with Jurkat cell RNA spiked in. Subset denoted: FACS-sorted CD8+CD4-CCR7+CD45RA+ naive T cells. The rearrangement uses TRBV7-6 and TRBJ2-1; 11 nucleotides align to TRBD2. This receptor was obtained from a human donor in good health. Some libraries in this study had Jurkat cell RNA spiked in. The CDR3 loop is CASSPGLADYSEQFF. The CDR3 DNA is TGTGCCAGCAGCCCGGGACTAGCGGACTACAGTGAGCAGTTCTTC. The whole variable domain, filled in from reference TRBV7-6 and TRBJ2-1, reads GAGVSQSPRYKVTKRGQDVALRCDPISGHVSLYWYRQALGQGPEFLTYFNYEAQQDKSGLPNDRFSAERPEGSISTLTIQRTEQRDSAMYRCASSPGLADYSEQFFGPGTRLTVL.